This entry lists 5 T cell receptor beta chains sequenced from one sample in a study of regulatory T cells in long-lasting Graves disease. In building TCR beta libraries, iRepertoire HTBI primers were used together with Arm-PCR of CDR3 regions. TCRdb passed the multiplex PCR reads through MiXCR, listing each CDR3 protein once. The sample gives about 470,000 distinct CDR3 sequences, around a fifth of which show up once; 7.1% is in the top ten. Time point: persistent/refractory GD, antithyroid drugs over 5 years with positive TRAb. Scientists built the TCR library using RNA that was extracted from PBMCs. This specimen consisted of peripheral blood mononuclear cells (PBMCs), obtained when the disease was refractory, from a patient treated with antithyroid drugs. The source of these receptors is a female donor with Graves disease.

The sample holds many counts of this clonotype. This chain uses TRBV7-2 with TRBJ1-1; 7 bases are shared with TRBD1. CDR1 is SGHTA and CDR2 is FQGNSA in the germline V gene. The CDR3 runs to 15 residues. After removal of 4 bases from V and 0 bases from J, the junction contained 5 bases not matched to a gene. CDR3 loop: CASSSLGQVNTEAFF. The CDR3 DNA follows: TGTGCCAGCAGCTCACTAGGACAGGTGAACACTGAAGCTTTCTTT.

V usage is TRBV5-4 and J usage is TRBJ2-3; D call uncertain. The V end lost 0 bases, the J end lost 5 bases, and 10 bases lay between the germline ends. CDR3 length: 14 residues. Germline V gene lookup returns CDR1 SGHNT and CDR2 YYREEE (reference sequence). CDR3 nucleotide sequence: TGTGCCAGCAGCTTGGCACGGTTAGTAGATACGCAGTATTTT. Translation gives CASSLARLVDTQYF. Supplemented by reference TRBV5-4 and TRBJ2-3, the full variable domain reads ETGVTQSPTHLIKTRGQQVTLRCSSQSGHNTVSWYQQALGQGPQFIFQYYREEENGRGNFPPRFSGLQFPNYSSELNVNALELDDSALYLCASSLARLVDTQYFGPGTRLTVL.

This clonotype was counted many times. The chain combines TRBV20-1 with TRBJ1-2; D is undetermined. The CDR3 sequence is 8 residues long. Looked up from germline, CDR1 is DFQATT and CDR2 is SNEGSKA (reference sequence). Trimming removed 4 bases from V and 6 bases from J, with 0 bases in between. The CDR3 region is CSANGYTF. The CDR3 nucleotides are TGCAGTGCTAATGGCTACACCTTC.

This clonotype was found many times. V is TRBV20-1 and J is TRBJ1-1, with TRBD1 matching over 9 bases. The CDR3 runs 15 residues. Looked up from germline, CDR1 is DFQATT and CDR2 is SNEGSKA (reference sequence). V lost 0 bases, J lost 8 bases, and 10 bases stayed unmatched. The CDR3 region has the DNA TGCAGTGCTAGAGATCTCGGGACAGGGCTTATAGAAGCTTTCTTT. It translates to CSARDLGTGLIEAFF.

This clonotype was detected many times. The DNA for the CDR3 is TGTGCCAGCAGCTGGACAGGTCGAGACGAGCAGTACTTC. This translates into CASSWTGRDEQYF. This chain uses TRBV6-1 with TRBJ2-7; 7 bases are shared with TRBD1. The germline CDR1 and CDR2 sequences are MNHNS and SASEGT. This CDR3 comprises 13 residues. With V trimmed by 6 bases and J by 5 bases, 7 bases remained unmatched.